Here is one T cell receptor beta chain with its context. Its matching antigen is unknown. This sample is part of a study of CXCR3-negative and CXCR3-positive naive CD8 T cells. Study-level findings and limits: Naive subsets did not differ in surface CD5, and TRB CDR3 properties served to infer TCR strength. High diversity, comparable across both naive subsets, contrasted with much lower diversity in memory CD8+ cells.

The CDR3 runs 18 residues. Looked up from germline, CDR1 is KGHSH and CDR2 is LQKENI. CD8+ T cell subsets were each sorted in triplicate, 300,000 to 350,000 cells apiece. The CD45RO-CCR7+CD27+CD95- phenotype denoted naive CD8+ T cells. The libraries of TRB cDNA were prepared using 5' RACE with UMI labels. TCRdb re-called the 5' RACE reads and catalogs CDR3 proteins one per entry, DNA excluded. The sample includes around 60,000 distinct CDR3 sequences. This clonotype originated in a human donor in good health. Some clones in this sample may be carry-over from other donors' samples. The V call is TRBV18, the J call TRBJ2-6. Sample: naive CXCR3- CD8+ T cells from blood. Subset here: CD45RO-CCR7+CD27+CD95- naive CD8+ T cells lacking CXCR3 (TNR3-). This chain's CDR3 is CASPPREVTFSGANVLTF.